The subject of this entry is one TCR beta chain. Its specific antigen is unknown. Within one base of it there is no much larger clone, and no base qualities were kept. From a lookup of the germline V gene (reference sequence), CDR1 and CDR2 are LNHDA and SQIVND. From its cysteine to its phenylalanine, the CDR3 spans 13 amino acids. The entry retains the CDR3 DNA only, 39 bases that are in frame from base 1. V is trimmed back by 8 bases and J by 4 bases, and the junction contains 4 bases that no gene match accounts for. The cohort comprised 550 to 700 healthy bone marrow donors. At the time of sampling, every cohort member was nominally healthy, though immune exposures that went unrecorded were likely present. The donor tested CMV seronegative and was one of the 352 seronegative cohort members. Each donor provided a peripheral blood sample, and peripheral blood mononuclear cells were used for TCR beta sequencing. The Qiagen DNeasy Blood Extraction Kit was used to extract genomic DNA from the blood cell samples.

The entry originates in a study of cytomegalovirus exposure and HLA in healthy donors (dated by TCRdb to 2016 to 2017). For the wider study: According to an earlier analysis of 550 to 700 of the donors, about 179 million T cells yielded roughly 110 million unique TCR beta sequences and more than 250 Gb of sequence data. An early release that covered about 600 HLA-typed donors contained 250 to 350 gigabases of sequencing data and approximately 85 million unique TCR sequences. Of the approximately 400 genotyped donors, 65% to 90% were placed in the genetic ancestry cluster associated with self-reported Caucasian donors. The study aimed to test whether signatures of past pathogen exposure could be identified by cataloging public T cell receptors. Using immunosequencing, the study profiled T cell repertoires from 500 to 800 subjects and related those repertoires to cytomegalovirus serostatus. A separate validation cohort of approximately 130 different subjects was used in addition to the approximately 670-subject first cohort. The study combined high-throughput TCR immunosequencing, statistical association of individual TCRs with disease status, and machine learning to predict cytomegalovirus infection status. In a later analysis, previously published TCR beta repertoires from 670 or so donors were re-analyzed and high-resolution HLA genotyping was added so that TCR occurrence patterns could be studied. In the later analysis, no new phenotypic data were used to find candidate immune exposures; instead, reliance was placed on TCR beta sequences and their occurrence across donors. In an earlier analysis of more than 550 of the donors, high-throughput TCR beta sequencing was used to judge whether each TCR beta V gene segment behaved as functional or pseudogenic. Donor age, sex, ethnicity and CMV serostatus were compiled together with the repertoire data. Genome-wide SNP genotypes for about 65% of the roughly 700 donors were used in a later genetic analysis, which treated that subset as a discovery cohort. Every repertoire in the discovery cohort had been generated on one and the same sequencing platform. HLA typing covered class I and class II loci at four-digit resolution. Typing coverage differed by locus: A, B, C, DRB1 and DQB1 were typed in roughly 620-630 donors, DQA1 in 500 to 550, DPA1 in roughly 590, and DPB1 in approximately 450. About 5 DR-DQ haplotypes were handled as single units for association and clustering, since linkage in the cohort was strong. Across approximately 400 genotyped donors of the cohort, an average of approximately 240,000 unique TCR beta nucleotide sequences per donor were sequenced, and roughly 20% of those sequences were non-productive. Study-wide findings and limitations: Correlated functional status among segregating V segments might be attributable to linkage disequilibrium, but an unknown experimental factor could not be ruled out. In a later analysis, HLA-associated TCR beta chains showed more clonal expansion and lower generation probabilities than non-associated chains that were equally common. For the cohort, immune exposure information was limited to CMV serostatus. A later analysis reported that several top co-occurrence clusters appeared linked to parvovirus B19, influenza, CMV and Epstein-Barr virus. The earlier analysis of approximately 540 of the donors excluded some 15 rarely observed V segments, including chromosome 9 orphons, because counts were too low. It was suggested by the authors that the approach could potentially be generalized to other disease states and immunological phenotypes. A later analysis found that most CMV-associated TCR beta chains appeared HLA-restricted, with HLA associations seemingly driven largely by CMV exposure. Because the 87-base-pair reads could not distinguish some IMGT-functional V segments, including TRBV6-2 and TRBV6-3, those segments were excluded. Broadly in line with IMGT annotations, most TCR beta V segments showed up in productive rearrangements about 90% or about 30% of the time in an earlier analysis of several hundred of the donors. The presence/absence analyses assumed that sequencing depth was roughly uniform across donors, and that assumption may not be true. According to a later analysis, TCR association rates differed among HLA loci, with DRB1 alleles showing the most associated TCRs and HLA-C alleles showing the fewest. Across donors, most TCR sequences were observed very rarely, whereas some public TCRs were present in many individuals. This cohort had only TCR beta chains sequenced, and the lack of alpha or paired-chain data limited which features could be detected. Because some donors lacked HLA typing at each locus, the association tests relied only on the typed subset. A further reported finding was that TCR beta sequences accurately predicted the HLA-A and HLA-B alleles for most subjects in the first cohort. A later analysis associated 15,000 to 20,000 TCR beta sequences with specific HLA alleles at a false discovery rate of 0.05. The study listed 164 TCR beta chains as associated with cytomegalovirus. A later genetic analysis reported fewer N-insertions in productive TCRs among donors in an Asian-associated ancestry cluster than the approximately 700-donor mean. In a later genetic analysis, a missense DCLRE1C variant was associated with V-gene and J-gene trimming of TCR beta chains, and the association was replicated in an independent cohort. A few of the identified cytomegalovirus-associated TCR beta chains were confirmed in vitro to be specific for cytomegalovirus antigens. The classifier was reported to diagnose cytomegalovirus status with high specificity and sensitivity in both the original cohort and the validation cohort. Strong co-occurrence of HLA alleles, especially DR and DQ, made assigning TCR associations to individual alleles difficult. A group of highly shared sequence variants was considered likely to be a technical artifact of the sequencing pipeline.

Libraries came from the immunoSEQ multiplex PCR assay. For the multiplex PCR, a mixture combining 60 forward primers for TCR Vbeta segments and 13 reverse primers for TCR Jbeta segments was used. A multiplex PCR assay on genomic DNA amplified the CDR3 region of rearranged TCR beta genes. On the Illumina HiSeq System, the amplified TCR beta libraries were sequenced as 87-base-pair reads. The authors processed their data as follows. A later analysis tallied around 82 million unique TCR beta chains across the approximately 670 repertoires, and about 12 million of those chains were shared by two or more donors. A nearest-neighbor algorithm error-corrected the raw reads and collapsed the reads into unique sequences, merging closely related sequences to remove PCR and sequencing errors. Alignment of CDR3 sequences to IMGT reference sequences was used to assign V, D and J gene segments. For a sequence to be retained, a match of at least six nucleotides was required to both a V gene segment and a J gene segment. A rearrangement was called productive if the CDR3 had no stop codons and remained in frame with V and J, and every other rearrangement was called non-productive. Following IMGT convention, CDR3 was defined as the stretch from the second conserved V-encoded cysteine to the conserved J-encoded phenylalanine. The earlier analysis of about 640 of the donors excluded any sequence lacking an unambiguous match to a single V gene segment. In an earlier analysis of several hundred of the donors, V segments were called functional above 56.7% productive rearrangements and were called segregating when the between-donor standard deviation exceeded 5%. A statistical classification framework was built to diagnose cytomegalovirus status from the catalog of TCR beta chain sequences. In a later analysis, V and J genes were assigned by comparing TCR nucleotide sequences against IMGT/GENE-DB human TR gene sequences. A later analysis assigned CDR3 sequences and most-parsimonious VDJ recombination scenarios with the TCRdist pipeline. In a later analysis, each TCR beta chain was defined by its CDR3 amino acid sequence together with its V-gene family, and reads lacking a unique V-gene family were excluded. A later analysis removed 550 to 700 highly shared, low-generation-probability nucleotide sequences to deal with suspected cross-contamination and a sequencing artifact. A later analysis calculated a clonal expansion index for each public chain from normalized within-repertoire ranks of inferred template counts. In a later analysis, generation probabilities were computed with a VDJ recombination model fitted to out-of-frame rearrangements, and the resulting probabilities were checked against IGoR. In a later analysis, hypergeometric tests were used to score TCR-TCR, TCR-HLA and TCR-CMV co-occurrence, with a repertoire-size bias correction applied to TCR pairs. To estimate false discovery rates, a later analysis permuted the HLA or CMV assignments 20 times. In a later analysis, co-occurring TCRs were grouped using DBSCAN, and TCRdist sequence similarity was added for clustering within HLA-allele-positive subsets. For co-occurrence clustering, repertoires with fewer than 30,000 or more than 120,000 public chains were excluded, along with a handful of repertoires with anomalous nucleotide sharing. TCRdb mirrors the immuneACCESS table, restricted to in-frame sequences. Some clones are absent from its copies; in checked studies, under half trace to an unresolved V gene, and the reason for the others is unknown. For V, J and clone size, that table is used; D and trimming come from the DNA. The sample yields some 170,000 clones; roughly 76% were counted once. Of the sample, about 13% is held by the ten largest clones.

The material sequenced was PBMCs. The rearranged segments are TRBV19 and TRBJ1-2; TRBD1 lines up with 10 middle nucleotides. The source is a woman in her forties or fifties in good health and CMV-seronegative. The CDR3 sequence is CASRTGGGYGYTF. In nucleotide form, the sequence is TGTGCCAGTCGGACAGGGGGGGGCTATGGCTACACCTTC.